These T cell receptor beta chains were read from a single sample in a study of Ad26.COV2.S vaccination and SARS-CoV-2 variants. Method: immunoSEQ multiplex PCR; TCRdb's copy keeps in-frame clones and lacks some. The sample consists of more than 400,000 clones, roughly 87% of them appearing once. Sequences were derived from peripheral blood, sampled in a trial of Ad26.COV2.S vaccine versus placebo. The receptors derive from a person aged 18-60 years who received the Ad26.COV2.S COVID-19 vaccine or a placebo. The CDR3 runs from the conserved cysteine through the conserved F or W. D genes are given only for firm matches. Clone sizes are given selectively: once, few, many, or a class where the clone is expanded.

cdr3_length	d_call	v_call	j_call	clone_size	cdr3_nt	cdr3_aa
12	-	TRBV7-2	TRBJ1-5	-	TGTGCCAGCAGCTGGCGCAATCAGCCCCAGCATTTT	CASSWRNQPQHF
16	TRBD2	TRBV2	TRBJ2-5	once	TGTGCCAGCAGTGGGACTAGCGGGAGGCCCTTTGAGACCCAGTACTTC	CASSGTSGRPFETQYF
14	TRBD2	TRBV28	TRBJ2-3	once	TGTGCCACCAGACTAGCGGGGAGCACAGATACGCAGTATTTT	CATRLAGSTDTQYF
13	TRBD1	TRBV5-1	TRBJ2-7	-	TGCGCCAGCAGTTGGGACAGCCTATACGAGCAGTACTTC	CASSWDSLYEQYF
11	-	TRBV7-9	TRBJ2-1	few	TGTGCCAGCAGCCCAGAAAATGAGCAGTTCTTC	CASSPENEQFF
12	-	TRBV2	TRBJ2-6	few	TGTGCCAGCACCGAGAGGACCAACGTCCTGACTTTC	CASTERTNVLTF
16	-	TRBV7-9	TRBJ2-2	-	TGTGCCAGCAGCTTTTCGGCGCGGACGAACACCGGGGAGCTGTTTTTT	CASSFSARTNTGELFF
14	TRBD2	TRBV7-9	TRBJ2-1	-	TGTGCCAGCAGCTCTGGACTAGCGGGAGATGAGCAGTTCTTC	CASSSGLAGDEQFF
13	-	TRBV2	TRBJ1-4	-	TGTGCCAGCAGTGAATCGGACCTTGAAAAACTGTTTTTT	CASSESDLEKLFF
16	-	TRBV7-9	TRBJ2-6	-	TGTGCCAGCAGCCAGCCAGGGGCCCTTTGGGCCAACGTCCTGACTTTC	CASSQPGALWANVLTF
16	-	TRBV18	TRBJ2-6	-	TGTGCCAGCTCACCACCGAGCAAACCTGGGGCCAACGTCCTGACTTTC	CASSPPSKPGANVLTF
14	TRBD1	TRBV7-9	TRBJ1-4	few	TGTGCCAGCAGCTTAGGGACAGGGCGCGAAAAACTGTTTTTT	CASSLGTGREKLFF
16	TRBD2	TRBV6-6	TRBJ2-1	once	TGTGCCAGCAGCCCCACCGGGACTAGCTCCTACAATGAGCAGTTCTTC	CASSPTGTSSYNEQFF
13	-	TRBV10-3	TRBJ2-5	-	TGTGCCATCAGTGAGGCAGGTAGTGAGACCCAGTACTTC	CAISEAGSETQYF
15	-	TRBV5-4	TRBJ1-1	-	TGTGCCAGCAGCTTTTCGGGCAGGTCTAGGACTGAAGCTTTCTTT	CASSFSGRSRTEAFF
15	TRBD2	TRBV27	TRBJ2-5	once	TGTGCCAGCAGTCGGACTAGCGGGTACCAAGAGACCCAGTACTTC	CASSRTSGYQETQYF
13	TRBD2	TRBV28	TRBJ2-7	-	TGTGCCAGCACTACTAGCGGGAGATACGAGCAGTACTTC	CASTTSGRYEQYF
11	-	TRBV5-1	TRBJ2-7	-	TGCGCCAGCAGCTCCGCCTACGAGCAGTACTTC	CASSSAYEQYF
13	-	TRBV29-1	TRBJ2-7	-	TGCAGCGTTGAAGGGGGGGACATCTACGAGCAGTACTTC	CSVEGGDIYEQYF